This TCR beta chain was obtained from a study of Graves' ophthalmopathy and Graves' hyperthyroidism. The study enrolled ophthalmopathy donors with moderate-to-severe activity, CAS ≥3, NOSPECS ≥4 and duration under 3 months. A volume of over 9 ml of fresh peripheral blood supplied the PBMCs. Investigators amplified TCR beta CDR3 regions from RNA transcripts. The workflow started with a first-round RT-PCR run with HTBI primers and then moved on to a second-round multiplex PCR. One entry per CDR3 protein results from TCRdb running MiXCR on the multiplex PCR reads. The profile covers about 740,000 distinct CDR3 sequences, with approximately 40% appearing a single time and roughly 45% taken by the ten largest. Germline-derived CDR1 and CDR2 are SGHKS and YYEKEE (reference sequence). The V gene lost 3 bases and the J gene lost 4 bases, with 10 bases spanning the gap. The CDR3 totals 13 residues. Points from the study as a whole: From stable hyperthyroidism, ophthalmopathy was separated by a 13-signature model with 85% to 90% sensitivity and 80% to 82% specificity. Blood shared most expanded thyroid clonotypes above 0.001 frequency.

A remark on this clonotype: Its target is not known.

The source of this sequence is an adult man with Graves' ophthalmopathy. Sequenced sample: peripheral blood. J is TRBJ1-2 and V is TRBV5-5; TRBD1 is a possible D gene (6 bases). This chain's CDR3 is CASSSGTPYGYTF. In DNA form, the CDR3 reads TGTGCCAGCAGCTCCGGGACACCCTATGGCTACACCTTC. Based on the CDR3 plus reference TRBV5-5 and TRBJ1-2, the full variable domain is DAGVTQSPTHLIKTRGQQVTLRCSPISGHKSVSWYQQVLGQGPQFIFQYYEKEERGRGNFPDRFSARQFPNYSSELNVNALLLGDSALYLCASSSGTPYGYTFGSGTRLTVV.